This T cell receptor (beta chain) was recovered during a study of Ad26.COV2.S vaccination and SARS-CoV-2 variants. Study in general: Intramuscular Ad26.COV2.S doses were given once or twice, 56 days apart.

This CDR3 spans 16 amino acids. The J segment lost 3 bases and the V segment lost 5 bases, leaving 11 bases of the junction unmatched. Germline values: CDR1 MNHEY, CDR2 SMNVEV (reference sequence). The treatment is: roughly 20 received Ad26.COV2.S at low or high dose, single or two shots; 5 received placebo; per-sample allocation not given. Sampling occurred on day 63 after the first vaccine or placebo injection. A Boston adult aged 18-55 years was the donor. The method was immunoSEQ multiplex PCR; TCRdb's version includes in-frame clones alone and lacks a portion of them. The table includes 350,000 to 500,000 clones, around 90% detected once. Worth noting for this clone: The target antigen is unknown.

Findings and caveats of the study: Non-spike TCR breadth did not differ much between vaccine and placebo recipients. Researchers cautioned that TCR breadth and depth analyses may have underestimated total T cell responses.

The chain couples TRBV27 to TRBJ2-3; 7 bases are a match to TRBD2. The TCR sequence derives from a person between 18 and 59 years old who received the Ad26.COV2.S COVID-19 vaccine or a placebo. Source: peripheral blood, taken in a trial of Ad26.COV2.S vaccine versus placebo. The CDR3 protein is CASSPPSGRWTDTQYF. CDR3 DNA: TGTGCCAGCAGTCCCCCTAGCGGTCGATGGACAGATACGCAGTATTTT.